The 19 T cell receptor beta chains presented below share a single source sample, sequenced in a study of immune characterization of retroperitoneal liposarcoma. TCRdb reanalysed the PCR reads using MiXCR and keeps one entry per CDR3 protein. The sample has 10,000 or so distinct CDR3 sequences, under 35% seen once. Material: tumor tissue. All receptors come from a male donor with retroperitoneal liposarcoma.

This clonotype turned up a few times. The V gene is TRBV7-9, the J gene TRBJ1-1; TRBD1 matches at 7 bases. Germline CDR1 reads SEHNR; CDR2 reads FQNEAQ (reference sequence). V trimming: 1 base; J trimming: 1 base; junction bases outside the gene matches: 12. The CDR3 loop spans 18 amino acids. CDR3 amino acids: CASSLGKPGQKQNTEAFF. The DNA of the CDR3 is TGTGCCAGCAGCTTAGGGAAACCGGGACAGAAGCAGAACACTGAAGCTTTCTTT.

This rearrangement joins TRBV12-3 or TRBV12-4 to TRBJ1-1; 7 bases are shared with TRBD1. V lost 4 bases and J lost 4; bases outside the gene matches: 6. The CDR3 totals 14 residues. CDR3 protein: CASSSSRGVTEAFF. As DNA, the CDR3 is TGTGCCAGCAGTTCATCCAGGGGGGTCACTGAAGCTTTCTTT.

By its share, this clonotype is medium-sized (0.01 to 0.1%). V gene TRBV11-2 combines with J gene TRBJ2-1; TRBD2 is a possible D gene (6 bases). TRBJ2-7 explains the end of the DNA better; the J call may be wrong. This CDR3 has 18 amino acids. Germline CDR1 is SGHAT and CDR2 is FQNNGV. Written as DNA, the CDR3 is TGTGCCAGCAGCAAAATGAGAGCCGGGACTTCGAGCTCCTACGAGCAGTACTTC. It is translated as CASSKMRAGTSSSYEQYF.

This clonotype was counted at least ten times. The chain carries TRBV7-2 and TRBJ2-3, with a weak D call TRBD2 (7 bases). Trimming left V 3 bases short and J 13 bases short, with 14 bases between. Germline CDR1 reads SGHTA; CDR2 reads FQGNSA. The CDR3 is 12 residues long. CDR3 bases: TGTGCCAGCAGCTTGGGGGGGGGGCAGGAGTATTTT. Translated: CASSLGGGQEYF.

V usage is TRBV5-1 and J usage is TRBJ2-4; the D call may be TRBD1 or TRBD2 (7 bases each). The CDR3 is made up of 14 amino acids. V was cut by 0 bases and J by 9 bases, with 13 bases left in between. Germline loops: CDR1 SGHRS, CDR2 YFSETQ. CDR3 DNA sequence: TGCGCCAGCAGCTTGGATCAGGGGGGGACCATTCAGTACTTC. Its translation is CASSLDQGGTIQYF.

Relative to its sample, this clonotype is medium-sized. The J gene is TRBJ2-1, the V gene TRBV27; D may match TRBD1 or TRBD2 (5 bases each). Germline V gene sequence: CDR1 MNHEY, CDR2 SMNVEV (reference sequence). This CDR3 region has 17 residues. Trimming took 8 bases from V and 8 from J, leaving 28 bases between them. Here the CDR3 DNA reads TGTGCCAGCGGCAGGGACCTCCGGACCGCCAGTGACGATGAGCAGTTCTTC. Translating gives CASGRDLRTASDDEQFF.

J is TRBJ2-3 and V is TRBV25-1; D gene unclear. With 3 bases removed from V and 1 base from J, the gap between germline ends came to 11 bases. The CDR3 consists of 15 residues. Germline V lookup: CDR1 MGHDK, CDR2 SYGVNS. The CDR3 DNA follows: TGTGCCAGCAGTGACGATTACAGTGGCACAGATACGCAGTATTTT. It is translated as CASSDDYSGTDTQYF.

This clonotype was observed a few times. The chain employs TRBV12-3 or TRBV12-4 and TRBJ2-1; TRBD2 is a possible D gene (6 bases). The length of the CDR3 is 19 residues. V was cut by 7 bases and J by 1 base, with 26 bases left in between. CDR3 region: CASKGTDPRRAGSYNEQFF. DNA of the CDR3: TGTGCCAGCAAAGGTACCGACCCAAGGCGCGCGGGATCCTACAATGAGCAGTTCTTC.

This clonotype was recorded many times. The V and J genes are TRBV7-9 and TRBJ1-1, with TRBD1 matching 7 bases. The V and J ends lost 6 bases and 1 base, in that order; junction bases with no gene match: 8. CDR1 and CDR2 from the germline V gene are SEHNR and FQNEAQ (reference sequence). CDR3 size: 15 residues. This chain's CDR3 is CASRMDRSKNTEAFF. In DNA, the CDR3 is TGTGCCAGCAGGATGGACAGGTCGAAGAACACTGAAGCTTTCTTT.

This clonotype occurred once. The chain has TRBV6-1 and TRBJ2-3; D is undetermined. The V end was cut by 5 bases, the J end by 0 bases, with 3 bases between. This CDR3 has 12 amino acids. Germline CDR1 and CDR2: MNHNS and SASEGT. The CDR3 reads CASSRSTDTQYF. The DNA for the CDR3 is TGTGCCAGCAGTCGAAGCACAGATACGCAGTATTTT.

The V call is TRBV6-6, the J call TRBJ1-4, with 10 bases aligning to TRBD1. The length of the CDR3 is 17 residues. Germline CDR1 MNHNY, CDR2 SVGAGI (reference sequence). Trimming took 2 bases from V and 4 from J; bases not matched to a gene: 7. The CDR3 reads CASSYRAGTGVNEKLFF. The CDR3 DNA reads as TGTGCCAGCAGTTACAGGGCCGGGACAGGGGTTAATGAAAAACTGTTTTTT.

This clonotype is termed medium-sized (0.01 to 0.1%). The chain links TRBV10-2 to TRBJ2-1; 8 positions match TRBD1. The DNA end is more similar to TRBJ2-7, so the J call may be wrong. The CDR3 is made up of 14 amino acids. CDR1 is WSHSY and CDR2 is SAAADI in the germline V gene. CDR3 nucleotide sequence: TGCGCCAGCAGTTACAGGGGGTTAGGATACGAGCAGTACTTC. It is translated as CASSYRGLGYEQYF.

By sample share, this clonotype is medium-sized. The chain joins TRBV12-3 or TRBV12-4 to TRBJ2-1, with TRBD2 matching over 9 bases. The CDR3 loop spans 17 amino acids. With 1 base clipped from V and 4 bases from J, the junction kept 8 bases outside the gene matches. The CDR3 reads CASSLVVSGGAYNEQFF. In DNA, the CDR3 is TGTGCCAGCAGTTTAGTAGTTAGCGGGGGTGCGTACAATGAGCAGTTCTTC.

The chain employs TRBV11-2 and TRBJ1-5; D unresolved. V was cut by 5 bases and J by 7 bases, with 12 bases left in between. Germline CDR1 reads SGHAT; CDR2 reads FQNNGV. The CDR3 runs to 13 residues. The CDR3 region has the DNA TGTGCCAGCAGCATCTCAGTCAGGCAGCCCCAGCATTTT. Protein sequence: CASSISVRQPQHF.

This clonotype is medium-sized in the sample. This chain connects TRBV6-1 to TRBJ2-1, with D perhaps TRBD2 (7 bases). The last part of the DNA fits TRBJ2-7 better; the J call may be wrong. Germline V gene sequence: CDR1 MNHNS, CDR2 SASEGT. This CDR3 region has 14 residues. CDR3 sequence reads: CASSERGANNEQYF. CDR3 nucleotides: TGTGCCAGCAGTGAACGGGGGGCGAACAATGAGCAGTACTTC.

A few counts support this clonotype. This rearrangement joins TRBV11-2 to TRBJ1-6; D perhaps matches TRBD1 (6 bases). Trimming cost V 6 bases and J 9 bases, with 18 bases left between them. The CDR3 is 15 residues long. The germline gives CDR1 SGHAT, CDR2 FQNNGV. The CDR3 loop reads CASRAGRGQGSPLHF. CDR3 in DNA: TGTGCCAGCAGAGCGGGCCGGGGGCAGGGTTCACCCCTCCACTTT.

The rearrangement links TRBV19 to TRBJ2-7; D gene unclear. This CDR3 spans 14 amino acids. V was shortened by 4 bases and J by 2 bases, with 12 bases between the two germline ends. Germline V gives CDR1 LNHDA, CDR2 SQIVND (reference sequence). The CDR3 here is CASSTSPGPYEQYF. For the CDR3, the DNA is TGTGCCAGTAGTACAAGCCCAGGACCCTACGAGCAGTACTTC.

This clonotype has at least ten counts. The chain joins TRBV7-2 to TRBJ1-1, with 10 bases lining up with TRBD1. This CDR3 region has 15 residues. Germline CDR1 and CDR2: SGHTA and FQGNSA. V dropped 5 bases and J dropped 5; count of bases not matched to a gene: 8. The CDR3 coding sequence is TGTGCCAGCAGCCCCCGGACAGGGGGATATACTGAAGCTTTCTTT. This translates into CASSPRTGGYTEAFF. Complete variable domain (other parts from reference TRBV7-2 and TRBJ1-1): GAGVSQSPSNKVTEKGKDVELRCDPISGHTALYWYRQSLGQGLEFLIYFQGNSAPDKSGLPSDRFSAERTGGSVSTLTIQRTQQEDSAVYLCASSPRTGGYTEAFFGQGTRLTVV.

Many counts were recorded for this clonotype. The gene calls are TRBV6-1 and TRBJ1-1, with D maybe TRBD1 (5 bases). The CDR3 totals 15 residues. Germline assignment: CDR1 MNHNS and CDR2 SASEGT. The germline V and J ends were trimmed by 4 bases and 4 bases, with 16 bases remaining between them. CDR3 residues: CASSARTGSATEAFF. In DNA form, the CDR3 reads TGTGCCAGCAGTGCCCGAACAGGTTCGGCCACTGAAGCTTTCTTT.